This paragraph reports one TCR beta chain. This sample stems from a study of T cells in tumors after PD-1 blockade. Turning to the study itself: No patient had prior checkpoint blockade, systemic immunosuppression, or radiotherapy within 4 weeks.

Time point meaning: second of two post-therapy site-matched biopsies two to three months apart. V was pared by 2 bases and J by 5 bases, with 9 bases between. The CDR3 loop spans 13 amino acids. CDR1 is MDHEN and CDR2 is SYDVKM in the germline V gene. The method was immunoSEQ multiplex PCR; TCRdb's version includes in-frame clones alone and lacks a portion of them. Of 7,000 to 8,500 clones listed, 62% are singletons. This chain uses TRBV28 with TRBJ2-5; the D call may be TRBD1 or TRBD2 (5 bases each). The clonotype was recovered from a human donor with basal cell carcinoma. This sample comprised tumor tissue, obtained after anti-PD-1 treatment. CDR3 amino acids: CASSLGGLETQYF. CDR3 DNA: TGTGCCAGCAGTTTAGGGGGATTGGAGACCCAGTACTTC.